These 2 T cell receptor beta chains share one sample of origin, sequenced in a study of blood T cell repertoires in COVID-19. Assay: immunoSEQ multiplex PCR; the TCRdb copy retains only in-frame clones and omits some. This repertoire shows about 310,000 clones, 89% found once; its top ten account for around 4.8%. The sample consisted of PBMCs or T cells enriched from blood (not recorded which). These receptors were obtained from a man between 60 and 75 years old who had recovered from COVID-19.

The gene calls are TRBV7-6 and TRBJ2-1, with 10 bases aligning to TRBD2. Germline CDR1 and CDR2: SGHVS and FNYEAQ. The V and J ends lost 1 base and 9 bases, in that order; junction bases with no gene match: 9. The CDR3 is made up of 16 amino acids. CDR3 nucleotides: TGTGCCAGCAGCTTAGGTCGAGCGGGAGGGCCCAGTGAGCAGTTCTTC. Translation: CASSLGRAGGPSEQFF.

This sequence joins TRBV2 and TRBJ2-7; 8 bases line up with TRBD1. CDR1 and CDR2 (germline): SNHLY, FYNNEI. V shed 6 bases, J shed 3 bases, and the junction held 4 bases outside the gene matches. The CDR3 spans 13 residues. The CDR3 region is CASSDRGGYEQYF. The CDR3 nucleotides are TGTGCCAGCAGCGACAGGGGCGGCTACGAGCAGTACTTC. The full variable domain, rest sourced from reference TRBV2 and TRBJ2-7, is EPEVTQTPSHQVTQMGQEVILRCVPISNHLYFYWYRQILGQKVEFLVSFYNNEISEKSEIFDDQFSVERPDGSNFTLKIRSTKLEDSAMYFCASSDRGGYEQYFGPGTRLTVT.